This section outlines one TCR beta chain sequence together with its context. Its cognate antigen has yet to be identified. Base quality data are lacking; no much larger clone is found one base away. Sequencing used an Illumina HiSeq 2500. Quantitative 5'-RACE with molecular barcodes was the method used to prepare the TCR beta libraries. The source study handled its data this way. To identify disease-linked TCR variants, a new computational method was used, one built on a probabilistic model of VDJ rearrangement. TCRdb passed the public sequencing reads through fastp at Q25 and MiXCR, retaining productive beta sequences. Each record represents a unique CDR3 protein, reported with the most common genes and DNA among its rows. TCRdb's processing, not the study's, gives the V and J calls here. Present in this sample are approximately 300,000 distinct CDR3 sequences, 8% of which were seen just once. The ten most abundant clones make up about 14% of the sample.

Between the V and J ends, shortened by 1 base and 5 bases respectively, the junction contains 15 bases. The CDR1 and CDR2 encoded by the germline V gene (reference sequence) are SEHNR and FQNEAQ. The CDR3, from cysteine to phenylalanine, totals 15 residues. Just CDR3 DNA is preserved here, 45 bases in frame from base 1. The sample belongs to a study of CD8 T cells in ankylosing spondylitis (dated by TCRdb to about 2017). Regarding the study in general: The study set out to find disease-linked TCR variants by profiling T cell receptor beta repertoires in ankylosing spondylitis patients and healthy donors. Samples of peripheral blood were taken, and for ankylosing spondylitis patients, synovial fluid was collected as well. The full study cohort comprised about 23 ankylosing spondylitis patients and approximately 100 healthy donors. Beyond this particular receptor, the publication reports: A CD8+ phenotype was shown by the disease-linked clones, which were found at relatively low frequencies in peripheral blood. A TCR beta motif of about 8 highly homologous amino acid variants appeared characteristic of blood from ankylosing spondylitis patients. Significant enrichment of the disease-linked clones was reported in matched synovial fluid samples from ankylosing spondylitis patients. Some TCR beta motif variants had previously been reported in synovial fluid and blood of reactive arthritis patients, which suggested common disease-initiation mechanisms.

The TCR was taken from a male donor with ankylosing spondylitis. The rearranged chain carries TRBV7-9 and TRBJ2-7; the D region possibly corresponds to TRBD1 (5 bases align). Sequencing used blood, either unsorted or a sorted T cell fraction (not recorded which). The CDR3: CASSLGQGSYDEQYF. The nucleotide sequence reads as follows: TGTGCCAGCAGCTTAGGGCAGGGAAGTTATGACGAGCAGTACTTC.